Below, 6 T cell receptor beta chains from the same sample are listed, as sequenced in a study of T cells in Graves' hyperthyroidism and ophthalmopathy. RNA transcripts provided the source from which TCR beta CDR3 regions were amplified. In the first-round RT-PCR of the TCR CDR3, the HTBI primer set was used. TCRdb recomputed calls from the multiplex PCR reads with MiXCR, one row per CDR3 protein. The sample has 600,000 or so distinct CDR3 sequences; approximately 15% are singletons. Sequenced input: blood. The receptors come from a woman younger than 30 with Graves' ophthalmopathy.

A note on this clonotype: The junction departs from germline at one end; a sequencing error may be responsible. The chain recombines TRBV7-2 with TRBJ2-7; 8 nucleotides align to TRBD2. The CDR3 totals 14 residues. Per germline, CDR1 SGHTA and CDR2 FQGNSA. The CDR3 coding sequence is TGTGTCAGCACCCCGGGACTAGGTTTCTACGAGCAGTACTTC. It is translated as CVSTPGLGFYEQYF.

This clonotype was seen a few times. The V call is TRBV15, the J call TRBJ1-4; D call uncertain. Germline CDR1 reads LNHNV; CDR2 reads YYDKDF (reference sequence). Deletions cut 0 bases from V and 7 bases from J, with 6 bases between. This CDR3 contains 13 residues. Here the CDR3 reads CATSRDQSEKLFF. CDR3 DNA: TGTGCCACCAGCAGAGATCAGTCTGAAAAACTGTTTTTT.

This clonotype was picked up a small number of times. The chain carries TRBV7-6 and TRBJ1-5; D unresolved. The CDR3 loop spans 15 amino acids. The V gene's germline CDR1 is SGHVS and CDR2 FNYEAQ. The V end lost 5 bases, the J end lost 3 bases, and 14 bases lay between the germline ends. The CDR3 reads CASSPEIGLNQPQHF. The CDR3 DNA follows: TGTGCCAGCAGCCCCGAGATCGGGCTCAATCAGCCCCAGCATTTT.

Ten or more counts support this clonotype. The chain links TRBV2 to TRBJ2-7; D remains ambiguous. The germline V gene has CDR1 SNHLY and CDR2 FYNNEI. CDR3 length: 12 amino acids. Trimming removed 4 bases from V and 6 bases from J, with 10 bases in between. In nucleotides, the CDR3 is TGTGCCAGCAGTGCCTCTAGATCCGAGCAGTACTTC. Amino acid sequence: CASSASRSEQYF.

The chain combines TRBV4-1 with TRBJ2-7, with unresolved D. Germline V gene sequence: CDR1 MGHRA, CDR2 YSYEKL. V lost 1 base and J 3 bases, leaving 16 bases between the germline ends. The CDR3 consists of 16 residues. CDR3 sequence (DNA): TGCGCCAGCAGCCAAGCGTTCCGGGTTTCCCTCTACGAGCAGTACTTC. As protein: CASSQAFRVSLYEQYF.

This clonotype was detected ten times or more. This sequence joins TRBV11-3 and TRBJ2-1; 11 bases are a match to TRBD2. Germline CDR1 is SGHNT and CDR2 is YENEEA. The CDR3 covers 17 residues. Trimming cost V 4 bases and J 8 bases; bases outside gene matches: 13. CDR3 amino acids: CASSSGGIFSGRDEQFF. Here the CDR3 DNA reads TGTGCCAGCAGCTCCGGCGGGATATTTAGCGGGAGGGATGAGCAGTTCTTC.